Below, 13 T cell receptor beta chains from the same sample are listed, as sequenced in a study of blood T cell repertoires in COVID-19. Sequencing used immunoSEQ multiplex PCR; TCRdb keeps in-frame clones, though not all of them. The table lists under 130,000 clones, roughly nine tenths of them singletons. What was sequenced was peripheral blood. These receptor sequences come from a woman of 80 years or more with acute or convalescent COVID-19.

The V gene is TRBV28, the J gene TRBJ1-6; the match to TRBD1 covers 7 bases. Germline V gene data show CDR1 as MDHEN and CDR2 as SYDVKM. The CDR3 loop spans 17 amino acids. V was pared by 6 bases and J by 0 bases, with 8 bases of the junction left unmatched. CDR3 in amino acids: CASRRRDRSSYNSPLHF. The CDR3 DNA reads TGTGCCAGCAGGCGCCGGGACAGAAGCTCCTATAATTCACCCCTCCACTTT.

This rearrangement joins TRBV19 to TRBJ2-3; D gene uncertain. V gave up 6 bases and J gave up 2 bases, with 21 bases separating them. This CDR3 has 17 residues. From germline, CDR1 is LNHDA and CDR2 SQIVND (reference sequence). The CDR3 DNA sequence: TGTGCCAGTAGCCTCCCCGGTAACCCCGGGTACACAGATACGCAGTATTTT. Residues: CASSLPGNPGYTDTQYF.

This sequence joins TRBV4-1 and TRBJ1-2, with no clear D. Germline CDR1 MGHRA, CDR2 YSYEKL. This CDR3 has 13 amino acids. Trimming left V 3 bases short and J 0 bases short, with 5 bases between. The CDR3 DNA sequence: TGCGCCAGCAGCCAGCGTTCTAACTATGGCTACACCTTC. Its translation is CASSQRSNYGYTF.

The J gene is TRBJ2-3, the V gene TRBV5-6; 8 positions match TRBD2. CDR3 length equals 16 residues. The germline gives CDR1 SGHDT, CDR2 YYEEEE. V lost 0 bases to trimming and J lost 4 bases; unmatched junction nucleotides: 7. The CDR3 DNA is TGTGCCAGCAGCTTGGGCTCTAGCGGGCTGGCAGATACGCAGTATTTT. It encodes CASSLGSSGLADTQYF.

The chain combines TRBV3-1 (or the pseudogene TRBV3-2) with TRBJ2-3; weak D call: TRBD2 (6 bases). The CDR3 spans 16 residues. Germline V lookup: CDR1 LGHDT, CDR2 YNNKEL (reference sequence). V lost 1 base, J lost 4 bases, and 15 bases lay in between. The CDR3: CASSQGAGLLPDTQYF. CDR3 nucleotides: TGTGCCAGCAGCCAAGGTGCGGGACTCCTACCAGATACGCAGTATTTT.

The V and J genes are TRBV4-1 and TRBJ1-1, with TRBD1 matching 9 bases. Germline CDR1 MGHRA, CDR2 YSYEKL. Trimming removed 3 bases from V and 1 base from J; junction bases left unmatched: 3. The CDR3 is 15 amino acids. CDR3 sequence (DNA): TGCGCCAGCAGCCAGAGGGACAGGGCGAACACTGAAGCTTTCTTT. It specifies CASSQRDRANTEAFF.

The chain joins TRBV2 to TRBJ2-5; 9 nucleotides line up with TRBD2. The V gene end was trimmed by 7 bases and the J gene end by 4 bases; junction bases not matched to a gene: 13. The CDR3 totals 16 residues. Per germline, CDR1 SNHLY and CDR2 FYNNEI. CDR3 sequence reads: CASNGKLAGKVETQYF. The DNA of the CDR3 is TGTGCCAGCAACGGGAAACTAGCGGGTAAAGTAGAGACCCAGTACTTC.

This clone appeared once. One end of the junction does not line up with germline, which may come from a read error. Other DNA sequences in the sample encode the same CDR3. The chain has TRBV30 and TRBJ1-1; perhaps TRBD1 as D (6 bases). Germline V CDR1 and CDR2: GTSNPN, SVGIG (reference sequence). This CDR3 has 11 residues. CDR3 sequence: CAWRGDTEAFF. CDR3 nucleotides: TGTGCCTGGAGGGGGGACACCGAAGCTTTCTTT.

This chain links TRBV9 with TRBJ2-5, with D maybe TRBD1 (6 bases). The CDR3 has 14 amino acids. Trimming removed 0 bases at V and 5 bases at J, with 11 bases between. Germline CDR1 and CDR2: SGDLS and YYNGEE. The CDR3 here is CASSVEQGVETQYF. The DNA of the CDR3 is TGTGCCAGCAGCGTAGAACAGGGTGTGGAGACCCAGTACTTC.

This rearrangement joins TRBV18 to TRBJ2-1; 11 bases agree with TRBD1. CDR3 length equals 15 residues. The germline CDR1 and CDR2 sequences are KGHSH and LQKENI. J lost 7 bases, V lost 5 bases, and 7 bases had no gene match. The CDR3 spells CASSSGQGARNEQFF. The CDR3 DNA follows: TGTGCCAGCTCATCCGGACAGGGGGCGCGTAATGAGCAGTTCTTC.

This clone was counted a single time. The chain recombines TRBV6-6 with TRBJ1-6, with no clear D. Trimming stripped 10 bases from V and 0 bases from J, with 13 bases between. Germline V lookup: CDR1 MNHNY, CDR2 SVGAGI (reference sequence). There are 15 residues in the CDR3. Here the CDR3 reads CATMAGSSYNSPLHF. The CDR3 coding sequence is TGTGCCACCATGGCGGGGAGCTCCTATAATTCACCCCTCCACTTT.

CDR3 coding DNA: TGCGCCAGCAGTTTAGCGGGGGGTGCGGAGACCCAGTACTTC. This translates into CASSLAGGAETQYF. The chain uses TRBV10-2 and TRBJ2-5; TRBD2 matches 10 bases. Trimming cost V 5 bases and J 5 bases; bases outside gene matches: 5. The CDR3 is made up of 14 amino acids. Germline V gene lookup returns CDR1 WSHSY and CDR2 SAAADI.

CDR3 protein: CASSIDQAGANVLTF. CDR3 sequence (DNA): TGTGCCAGTAGTATAGACCAGGCCGGGGCCAACGTCCTGACTTTC. The chain is built from TRBV19 and TRBJ2-6; D call uncertain. In germline, CDR1 is LNHDA, CDR2 SQIVND (reference sequence). V dropped 0 bases and J dropped 4 bases, with 7 bases sitting between them. CDR3 length: 15 residues.